The sample holds one count of the clone carrying this TCR beta chain. These data belong to a study of blood T cell repertoires in COVID-19. Study summary: From the United States, Italy and Spain came samples of acute and convalescent COVID-19. T cells, B-cell-depleted T cells, or PBMCs supplied cDNA or gDNA.

V was pared by 1 base and J by 7 bases, with 9 bases between. CDR3 length: 13 amino acids. Germline CDR1 reads SGHAT; CDR2 reads FQNNGV. How the authors handled the data: Reference gene primer amplification yielded estimated nucleated cell counts. Produced via immunoSEQ multiplex PCR; TCRdb's table is partial and in-frame only. V and J calls plus clone size are reproduced from that table; the DNA served to infer D and trimming. The sample has about 64,000 clones, around 85% seen once. This TCR came from a middle-aged man with acute or convalescent COVID-19. This chain uses TRBV11-2 with TRBJ2-3, with no clear D. The sequencing sample was made of peripheral blood. The CDR3 bases are TGTGCCAGCAGCTTAGGAACGCCTAATACGCAGTATTTT. This encodes CASSLGTPNTQYF.